This TCR beta chain was observed in a study of T cells in Graves' hyperthyroidism and ophthalmopathy. The study's findings and limits: A model of 13 V-J features distinguished ophthalmopathy from stable hyperthyroidism.

It was considered stable Graves' hyperthyroidism when ophthalmopathy did not progress within 18 months. The investigators amplified TCR beta CDR3 regions from RNA transcripts. HTBI primers were employed in a first-round RT-PCR of the TCR CDR3. TCRdb reprocessed the multiplex PCR reads via MiXCR and lists one record per CDR3 protein. The data hold 200,000 or so distinct CDR3 sequences, with approximately 16% observed a single time. Ten or more counts support this clonotype. Its matching antigen is unknown. The sequenced sample consisted of blood. This clonotype originated in a woman aged 45 to 65 with Graves' hyperthyroidism.

This chain's CDR3 is CASSPGRSDGYTF. CDR3 DNA sequence: TGTGCCAGCAGTCCCGGGAGATCGGATGGCTACACCTTC. This chain uses TRBV12-3 or TRBV12-4 with TRBJ1-2; no reliable D call. V lost 5 bases to trimming and J lost 6 bases, with 13 bases between them. The CDR3 runs 13 residues.